This TCR beta chain came from a study of cytomegalovirus exposure and HLA in healthy donors. PCR primers comprised 60 Vbeta and 13 Jbeta primers. Some clones are missing from TCRdb's copy, which holds only in-frame ones; the method was immunoSEQ multiplex PCR. The table has about 140,000 clones, about 80% seen once. Concerning this clone itself: Its antigen is not identified.

Study-wide results and limits: Researchers reported from a later analysis that most CMV-associated TCR beta chains appeared HLA-restricted.

Trimming cost V 2 bases and J 2 bases, with 10 bases left between them. CDR1 and CDR2 (germline): SGHTA, FQGNSA. The CDR3 has 14 amino acids. The TCR was taken from a male donor in good health and CMV-seropositive. This rearrangement joins TRBV7-2 to TRBJ2-7; D is uncertain. Sequenced sample: PBMCs. This chain's CDR3 is CASSLPTVPYEQYF. CDR3 coding DNA: TGTGCCAGCAGCTTACCAACAGTCCCCTACGAGCAGTACTTC.